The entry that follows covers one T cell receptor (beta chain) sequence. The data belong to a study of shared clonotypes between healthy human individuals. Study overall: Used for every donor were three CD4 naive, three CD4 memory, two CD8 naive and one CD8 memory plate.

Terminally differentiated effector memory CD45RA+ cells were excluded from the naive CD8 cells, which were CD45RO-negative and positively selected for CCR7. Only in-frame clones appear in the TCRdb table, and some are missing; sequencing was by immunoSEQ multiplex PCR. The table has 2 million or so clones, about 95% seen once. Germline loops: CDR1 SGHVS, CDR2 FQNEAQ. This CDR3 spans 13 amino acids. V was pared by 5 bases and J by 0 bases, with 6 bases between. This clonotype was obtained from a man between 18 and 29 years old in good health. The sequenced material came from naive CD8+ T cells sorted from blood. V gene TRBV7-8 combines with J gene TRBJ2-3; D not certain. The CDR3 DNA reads TGTGCCAGCAGCCTCATGAGCACAGATACGCAGTATTTT. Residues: CASSLMSTDTQYF.